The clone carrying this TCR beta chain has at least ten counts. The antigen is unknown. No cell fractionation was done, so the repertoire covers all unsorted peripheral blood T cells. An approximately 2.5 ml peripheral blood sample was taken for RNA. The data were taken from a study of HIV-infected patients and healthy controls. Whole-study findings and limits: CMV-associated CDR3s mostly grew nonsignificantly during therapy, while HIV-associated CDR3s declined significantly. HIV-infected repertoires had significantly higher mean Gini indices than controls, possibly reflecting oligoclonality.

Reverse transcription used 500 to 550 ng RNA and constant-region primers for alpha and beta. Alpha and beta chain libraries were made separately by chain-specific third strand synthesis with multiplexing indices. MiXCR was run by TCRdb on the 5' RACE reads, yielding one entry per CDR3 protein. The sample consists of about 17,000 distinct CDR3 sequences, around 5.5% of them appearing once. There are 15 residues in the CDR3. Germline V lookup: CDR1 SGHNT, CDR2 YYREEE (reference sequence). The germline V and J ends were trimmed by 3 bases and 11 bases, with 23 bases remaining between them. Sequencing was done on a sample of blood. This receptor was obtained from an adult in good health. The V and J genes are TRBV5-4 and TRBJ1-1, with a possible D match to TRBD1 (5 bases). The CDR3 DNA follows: TGTGCCAGCAGCTCCTGGGGGACGAAACCGGTCCCGGCTTTCTTT. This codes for CASSSWGTKPVPAFF.